This T cell receptor beta chain is drawn from a study of blood T cell repertoires in COVID-19. Study information: The United States, Italy and Spain provided the acute and convalescent COVID-19 samples.

The length of the CDR3 is 14 residues. Germline V lookup: CDR1 SGHDT, CDR2 YYEEEE. V gave up 0 bases and J gave up 7 bases, with 11 bases separating them. Original data processing: Estimated nucleated cell counts came from reference gene primer amplification. Data came from immunoSEQ multiplex PCR; TCRdb stores just in-frame clones and leaves some out. Clone size and V and J calls were adopted from that table, with D and trimming inferred from the DNA. This table has under 150,000 clones, roughly 80% appearing once. The TCR was taken from a woman of 80 years or more in a cohort sampled during active or convalescent COVID-19. The chain combines TRBV5-6 with TRBJ1-5; possibly TRBD1 for D (5 bases). The sample consisted of peripheral blood. In nucleotides, the CDR3 is TGTGCCAGCAGCTTGGGAAGGGGAAGACAGCCCCAGCATTTT. It yields the protein CASSLGRGRQPQHF.